The entry that follows covers one T cell receptor (beta chain) sequence. This entry belongs to a study of blood T cell repertoires in COVID-19. Libraries were prepared by immunoSEQ multiplex PCR; TCRdb keeps only in-frame clonotypes and omits some of them. The sample consists of about 73,000 clones, 65% to 85% of them appearing once. Sequenced material: peripheral blood. The source of this sequence is an older woman with acute or convalescent COVID-19.

The CDR3 DNA reads as TGTGCCAGCAGCTCGGACAGGCTCTATGGCTACACCTTC. Translated: CASSSDRLYGYTF. This rearrangement joins TRBV7-2 to TRBJ1-2, with 7 bases matching TRBD1. This CDR3 spans 13 amino acids. With 4 bases clipped from V and 4 bases from J, the junction kept 3 bases outside the gene matches. The germline CDR1 and CDR2 sequences are SGHTA and FQGNSA. The full variable domain, its missing parts supplied by reference TRBV7-2 and TRBJ1-2, is GAGVSQSPSNKVTEKGKDVELRCDPISGHTALYWYRQSLGQGLEFLIYFQGNSAPDKSGLPSDRFSAERTGGSVSTLTIQRTQQEDSAVYLCASSSDRLYGYTFGSGTRLTVV.